The rows below give T cell receptor beta chains drawn from one sample of a study of shared clonotypes between healthy human individuals. TCRdb's table, derived via immunoSEQ multiplex PCR, lists solely in-frame clones and lacks some. The table includes 75,000 to 100,000 clones, around half detected once. What was sequenced was PBMCs. These receptor sequences come from a woman in her thirties or forties in good health. Some clones in this sample may be carry-over from other donors' samples. The CDR3 runs from the conserved cysteine through the conserved F or W. The D gene is left open where the match is weak. Size tells how often a clone was seen (once, few, many) or the class of an expanded clone, and some rows leave it out.

D: -
V: TRBV29-1
J: TRBJ2-7
size: -
CDR3: CSVDVDGTYEQYF
DNA: TGCAGCGTTGATGTGGATGGGACCTACGAGCAGTACTTC

D: TRBD1
V: TRBV5-8
J: TRBJ2-3
size: few
CDR3: CASRPGQRTDTQYF
DNA: TGTGCCAGCAGACCGGGACAGCGCACAGATACGCAGTATTTT

D: -
V: TRBV18
J: TRBJ1-3
size: few
CDR3: CASSPLRTSSGNTIYF
DNA: TGTGCCAGCTCACCACTCCGTACGAGCTCTGGAAACACCATATATTTT

D: TRBD1
V: TRBV7-8
J: TRBJ2-7
size: -
CDR3: CASSSDRVLSYEQYF
DNA: TGTGCCAGCAGCTCAGACAGGGTCCTATCCTACGAGCAGTACTTC

D: -
V: TRBV6-5
J: TRBJ2-1
size: once
CDR3: CASSYPGRSNEQFF
DNA: TGTGCCAGCAGTTACCCGGGCCGGTCCAATGAGCAGTTCTTC

D: -
V: TRBV5-6
J: TRBJ1-4
size: -
CDR3: CASSRGVAHSLFF
DNA: TGTGCCAGCAGCCGAGGAGTGGCCCACTCGCTGTTTTTT

D: TRBD2
V: TRBV25-1
J: TRBJ2-1
size: few
CDR3: CASSEYGLAGDGNEQFF
DNA: TGTGCCAGCAGTGAATATGGACTAGCGGGAGATGGTAATGAGCAGTTCTTC

D: -
V: TRBV20-1
J: TRBJ1-1
size: -
CDR3: CSASSAFF
DNA: TGCAGTGCTAGCTCAGCTTTCTTT

D: -
V: TRBV4-3
J: TRBJ1-1
size: few
CDR3: CASSQDWVRTEAFF
DNA: TGCGCCAGCAGCCAAGACTGGGTTCGTACTGAAGCTTTCTTT

D: TRBD1
V: TRBV28
J: TRBJ1-1
size: -
CDR3: CATARGDSPTTEAFF
DNA: TGTGCCACCGCTAGGGGGGACAGCCCTACAACTGAAGCTTTCTTT

D: -
V: TRBV4-2
J: TRBJ1-2
size: -
CDR3: CASSQDGAGRVYGYTF
DNA: TGTGCCAGCAGCCAAGATGGGGCGGGACGGGTCTATGGCTACACCTTC

D: -
V: TRBV7-8
J: TRBJ1-1
size: many
CDR3: CASRYSSGGAFF
DNA: TGTGCCTCCCGATATTCTTCCGGGGGAGCTTTCTTT

D: TRBD2
V: TRBV7-2
J: TRBJ2-5
size: -
CDR3: CASSLVSSGEETQYF
DNA: TGTGCCAGCAGCTTAGTATCTAGCGGGGAAGAGACCCAGTACTTC

D: -
V: TRBV28
J: TRBJ2-7
size: -
CDR3: CASSTGTFYEQYF
DNA: TGTGCCAGCAGTACCGGGACATTTTACGAGCAGTACTTC

D: TRBD2
V: TRBV19
J: TRBJ2-2
size: -
CDR3: CASSPGGANTGELFF
DNA: TGTGCCAGTAGTCCTGGGGGGGCGAACACCGGGGAGCTGTTTTTT

D: TRBD1
V: TRBV25-1
J: TRBJ1-2
size: -
CDR3: CASRTGYGYTF
DNA: TGTGCCAGCAGGACAGGGTATGGCTACACCTTC

D: -
V: TRBV19
J: TRBJ2-7
size: -
CDR3: CASSIGGDTSYEQYF
DNA: TGTGCCAGTAGTATAGGAGGGGACACTTCCTACGAGCAGTACTTC

D: TRBD2
V: TRBV6-6
J: TRBJ2-7
size: -
CDR3: CASSYSGAGGSYEQYF
DNA: TGTGCCAGCAGTTACTCGGGAGCGGGGGGCTCCTACGAGCAGTACTTC

D: -
V: TRBV15
J: TRBJ2-3
size: -
CDR3: CATSRGVTGDTQYF
DNA: TGTGCCACCAGCAGGGGGGTAACCGGGGATACGCAGTATTTT

D: -
V: TRBV4-3
J: TRBJ2-6
size: -
CDR3: CASSQDGSSGANVLTF
DNA: TGCGCCAGCAGCCAAGATGGGTCCTCTGGGGCCAACGTCCTGACTTTC

D: TRBD2
V: TRBV5-6
J: TRBJ2-5
size: many
CDR3: CASSLIMGLQETQYF
DNA: TGTGCCAGCAGCTTAATCATGGGACTACAAGAGACCCAGTACTTC

D: -
V: TRBV10-3
J: TRBJ2-7
size: -
CDR3: CAISEYGRGPYEQYF
DNA: TGTGCCATCAGTGAGTATGGCAGGGGTCCCTACGAGCAGTACTTC

D: TRBD2
V: TRBV4-3
J: TRBJ2-7
size: -
CDR3: CASSLRSGRGHEQYF
DNA: TGCGCCAGCAGCTTGAGAAGCGGGAGGGGCCACGAGCAGTACTTC

D: TRBD2
V: TRBV4-1
J: TRBJ2-7
size: many
CDR3: CASSQEVGLAGGPGEQYF
DNA: TGCGCCAGCAGCCAAGAGGTGGGACTAGCGGGAGGGCCTGGCGAGCAGTACTTC

D: -
V: TRBV29-1
J: TRBJ2-1
size: -
CDR3: CSVEEGARQTYNEQFF
DNA: TGCAGCGTTGAAGAGGGGGCTAGACAGACCTACAATGAGCAGTTCTTC

D: -
V: TRBV15
J: TRBJ2-2
size: many
CDR3: CATSKKGYTGELFF
DNA: TGTGCCACCAGTAAAAAGGGGTACACCGGGGAGCTGTTTTTT